Detailed here is one TCR beta chain. The specificity of this receptor is unknown. No base-level quality is on record; no much larger clone is a single base apart. Donors were healthy HIV-negative adults with no recently reported acute infections or vaccinations. Every donor was a Caucasian adult residing in Nashville, Tennessee, USA. CD4+ T cells were enriched by magnetic negative selection; naive cells were then positively selected on CD45RA, and the negative fraction formed the memory subset. Blood was obtained by leukapheresis, after which PBMCs were separated by Ficoll-Histopaque density gradient centrifugation and cryopreserved in liquid nitrogen vapor phase. Analytical flow cytometry was used to check the purity and quantity of every magnetically sorted T cell population. Genomic DNA was isolated from every sorted fraction and measured by UV absorbance on a Nanodrop 2000c. The data stem from a study of shared clonotypes between healthy human individuals (dated by TCRdb to about 2020). Regarding the research as a whole: A couple of women and a few men aged 18 to 49 years were included in the cohort. To estimate repertoire size and how much clonotype sharing occurs between individuals, the study deeply sequenced the blood TCR repertoires of roughly 5 healthy adults. Each donor's leukapheresis produced roughly between about 0.9 and 9.5 billion PBMCs. To increase sequencing depth and limit assay-specific biases, different laboratories used diverse techniques to prepare libraries and sequence TCR repertoires. For each donor, CD4 naive and CD4 memory were each run on three plates, CD8 naive on two plates, and CD8 memory on one plate. Overall results and qualifications from the work: Rarefaction of sorted-subset datasets indicated incomplete sequencing despite the large sequencing depth. Across a handful of donors, approximately 5% of naive CD4, around 3.5% of naive CD8, 2.3% of memory CD4, and about 0.44% of memory CD8 clonotypes were shared. Naive subsets generally had larger estimated clonotype richness than memory subsets did. Because the study included only a small number of donors, the genetic and exposure-history diversity represented was limited. Pairwise subsampling indicated that sequencing depth was expected to affect the degree of clonotype sharing among donors. Sampling was limited to blood, and TCR repertoires in tissue likely differ from TCR repertoires in blood. Higher generation probabilities were observed for clonotypes shared by all four sorted-subset donors than for non-shared clonotypes.

V ends up 4 bases short and J 1 base short, with an unmatched junction base count of 5. Its CDR3 holds 15 amino acids, cysteine through phenylalanine. Just CDR3 DNA is preserved here, 45 bases in frame from base 1. Reading the germline V gene (reference sequence) gives CDR1 SGHNT and CDR2 YYREEE. Using the deep immunoSEQ assay, TCR CDR3 regions were amplified from genomic DNA by multiplex PCR. For each cell subset, the extracted genomic DNA was distributed evenly across all wells of several immunoSEQ 96-well plates, and each plate served as one replicate. Each replicate PCR for sorted subsets received around 0.2 ug genomic DNA, equal to roughly 30,000 T cell genomes. Purified libraries were quantified with a Qubit 3.0 fluorometer, sized on a Bioanalyzer 2100, and re-quantified with the KAPA Library Quantification kit. Every immunoSEQ 96-well plate was sequenced on a separate single-read 150-cycle Illumina NextSeq 550 flow cell. On the study's bioinformatics: The immunoSEQ output contained only junctional sequences without quality scores, so filtering could not match that applied to full-length reads. Sequences were annotated with PyIR, a Python wrapper for IgBLAST v1.9, using IMGT germline references to assign V/J genes and CDR3. Reads with weak V/J assignments (E-value above 1e-6), missing CDR3, stop codons, out-of-frame junctions, or ambiguous translated residues were removed. V3J clonotypes were defined as sequences sharing the same inferred V gene, J gene, and CDR3 amino acid sequence. Percentage overlap between repertoires was calculated by dividing the number of shared unique clonotypes by the size of the smaller repertoire. RTK rarefaction, the Chao1 estimator, and Recon v2.1 estimates of unobserved clonotypes were used to assess repertoire richness. OLGA was used to compute generation probabilities for all TCRbeta clonotypes that the gDNA method yielded from a handful of donors. TCRdb's version of the immuneACCESS table is confined to in-frame rearrangements and falls short of the full clone set. An unresolved V gene accounts for under half of the shortfall where checked; the remainder is of unknown origin. The V and J calls and the clone size are those of that table, but D and trimming were determined from the DNA. This sample comprises over 850,000 clones, 75% to 85% of them detected only once. Roughly 0.61% of the sample is taken by the ten largest.

The receptor's source is a young man in good health. Some clones in this sample may be carry-over from other donors' samples. Sequenced input: memory CD4+ T cells from PBMCs. The cell subset or site tag for this specimen amounts to: CD45RA-negative fraction. The rearranged segments are TRBV5-4 and TRBJ2-4; TRBD2 lines up with 7 middle nucleotides. Read as DNA, the sequence is TGTGCCAGCAGCCAAAGCGGGACTGCCAAAAACATTCAGTACTTC. This codes for CASSQSGTAKNIQYF.